These 10 T cell receptor beta chains came from one sample sequenced in a study of early T cells in non-severe SARS-CoV-2 infection. TCRdb re-analysed the 5' RACE reads in MiXCR, keeping a single row per CDR3 protein. The sample has fewer than 30,000 distinct CDR3 sequences, less than 5% seen once. Sequences were obtained from whole blood. These receptors all stem from an adult who was a healthcare worker with PCR-confirmed SARS-CoV-2 infection or an uninfected control (not recorded which).

This clonotype was counted ten times or more. V usage is TRBV7-6 and J usage is TRBJ2-3, with a possible D match to TRBD1 (6 bases). Trimming removed 5 bases from V and 6 bases from J, with 12 bases in between. The V gene's germline CDR1 is SGHVS and CDR2 FNYEAQ. The CDR3 length is 13 residues. CDR3 residues: CASSPRTADTQYF. DNA for the CDR3: TGTGCCAGCAGCCCTAGGACAGCCGATACGCAGTATTTT.

This clonotype was observed many times. This sequence joins TRBV6-2 or TRBV6-3 and TRBJ2-7, with D possibly matching TRBD2 (5 bases). Germline V gene data show CDR1 as MNHEY and CDR2 as SVGEGT. The CDR3 contains 14 residues. The V gene lost 4 bases and the J gene lost 5 bases, with 15 bases spanning the gap. The CDR3 loop is CASSWTSYQDEQYF. The CDR3 DNA sequence: TGTGCCAGCAGTTGGACTTCTTATCAGGACGAGCAGTACTTC.

This chain joins TRBV11-3 and TRBJ2-1, with 9 bases that match TRBD2. Germline CDR1 and CDR2: SGHNT and YENEEA. The trim removed 0 bases at V and 1 base at J, leaving 7 bases unmatched. CDR3 length: 18 amino acids. CDR3 nucleotide sequence: TGTGCCAGCAGCTTAGATGGGAATAGCGGGGGATCCTACAATGAGCAGTTCTTC. It yields the protein CASSLDGNSGGSYNEQFF.

This clonotype was observed at least ten times. This sequence joins TRBV20-1 and TRBJ2-1, with D maybe TRBD2 (6 bases). The germline V gene encodes CDR1 DFQATT and CDR2 SNEGSKA (reference sequence). V lost 4 bases and J 6 bases, leaving 13 bases between the germline ends. CDR3 size: 13 residues. The CDR3 is CSAIIGGFNEQFF. For the CDR3, the DNA is TGCAGTGCTATCATCGGGGGATTCAATGAGCAGTTCTTC.

The sample holds many counts of this clonotype. This chain links TRBV13 with TRBJ2-1; 7 nucleotides align to TRBD2. CDR1 and CDR2 from the germline V gene are PRHDT and FYEKMQ (reference sequence). V shed 5 bases and J 4 bases; nucleotides not matched to a gene: 11. The CDR3 loop spans 16 amino acids. CDR3 amino acids: CASSVPAGVQYNEQFF. The CDR3 region has the DNA TGTGCCAGCAGCGTCCCCGCGGGAGTTCAATACAATGAGCAGTTCTTC.

In its sample, this clonotype is medium-sized (0.01 to 0.1%). The rearrangement uses TRBV6-5 and TRBJ1-5; D call uncertain. Germline lookup yields CDR1 MNHEY and CDR2 SVGAGI. The CDR3 runs to 11 residues. V lost 9 bases and J 5 bases, leaving 8 bases between the germline ends. The CDR3 DNA follows: TGTGCCAGTATGGAGGATCAGCCCCAGCATTTT. It encodes CASMEDQPQHF.

This clonotype showed up many times. The chain couples TRBV3-1 to TRBJ1-1; D call uncertain. This CDR3 contains 14 residues. Germline V gene sequence: CDR1 LGHDT, CDR2 YNNKEL (reference sequence). The germline V and J ends were trimmed by 4 bases and 3 bases, with 12 bases remaining between them. The CDR3 nucleotides read TGTGCCAGCAGCCTCCGAGGGTTTGACACTGAAGCTTTCTTT. Translated, it gives CASSLRGFDTEAFF.

The V call is TRBV6-1, the J call TRBJ1-2; D is unclear. The V and J ends lost 6 bases and 8 bases respectively, with 10 bases between them. The CDR3 consists of 11 residues. In germline, CDR1 is MNHNS, CDR2 SASEGT. In DNA, the CDR3 is TGTGCCAGCAGCACACAGCGAGGCTACACCTTC. Amino acid sequence: CASSTQRGYTF.

This clonotype showed up many times. The V call is TRBV7-2, the J call TRBJ1-2; no clear D. Trimming shortened V by 3 bases and J by 8 bases, and 13 bases separated the two germline ends. The CDR3 runs 13 residues. The germline gives CDR1 SGHTA, CDR2 FQGNSA. The CDR3 bases are TGTGCCAGCAGCTTGGGTGGCGGAGGAGGCTACACCTTC. Its protein is CASSLGGGGGYTF.

This clonotype occurred many times. V and J are TRBV21-1 and TRBJ2-1. TRBV21-1 is noted as a pseudogene. The CDR3 length is 13 residues. The CDR3 coding sequence is TGTGCCAGCAGCAAATCAAGCTCCAATGAGCAGTTCTTC. Its protein is CASSKSSSNEQFF.